These T cell receptor beta chains were read from a single sample in a study of cytomegalovirus exposure and HLA in healthy donors. Repertoires were generated with immunoSEQ multiplex PCR, while TCRdb's copy carries only in-frame clones and drops some. The sample spans roughly 46,000 clones; the ten largest clones claim less than 1.2%. The sample comprised PBMCs. The receptors here all came from a woman between 40 and 55 years old in good health and CMV-seronegative. Each CDR3 is given without its conserved first and last residue. The order of the fields is CDR3 length, V gene, J gene, CDR3 protein.

12	TRBV19	TRBJ1-5	ASSQRGKNQPQH
11	TRBV28	TRBJ2-3	ASSITSTDTQY
16	TRBV5-4	TRBJ2-5	ASSPGQAYSGFKETQY
11	TRBV29-1	TRBJ2-5	SVSGQVQENQY
10	TRBV29-1	TRBJ1-1	SVHGTGGEAF
13	TRBV5-4	NA	ASSLVQGPLYEQY
13	TRBV28	TRBJ1-3	ASSLGGTGGNTIY
14	TRBV5-1	TRBJ2-7	ASSSGTGDISYEQY
13	TRBV7-3	TRBJ2-5	ASSLRAAGRETQY
13	TRBV30	TRBJ1-2	AWRRQGEANYGYT
11	TRBV6-5	TRBJ2-5	ASRRLDGETQY